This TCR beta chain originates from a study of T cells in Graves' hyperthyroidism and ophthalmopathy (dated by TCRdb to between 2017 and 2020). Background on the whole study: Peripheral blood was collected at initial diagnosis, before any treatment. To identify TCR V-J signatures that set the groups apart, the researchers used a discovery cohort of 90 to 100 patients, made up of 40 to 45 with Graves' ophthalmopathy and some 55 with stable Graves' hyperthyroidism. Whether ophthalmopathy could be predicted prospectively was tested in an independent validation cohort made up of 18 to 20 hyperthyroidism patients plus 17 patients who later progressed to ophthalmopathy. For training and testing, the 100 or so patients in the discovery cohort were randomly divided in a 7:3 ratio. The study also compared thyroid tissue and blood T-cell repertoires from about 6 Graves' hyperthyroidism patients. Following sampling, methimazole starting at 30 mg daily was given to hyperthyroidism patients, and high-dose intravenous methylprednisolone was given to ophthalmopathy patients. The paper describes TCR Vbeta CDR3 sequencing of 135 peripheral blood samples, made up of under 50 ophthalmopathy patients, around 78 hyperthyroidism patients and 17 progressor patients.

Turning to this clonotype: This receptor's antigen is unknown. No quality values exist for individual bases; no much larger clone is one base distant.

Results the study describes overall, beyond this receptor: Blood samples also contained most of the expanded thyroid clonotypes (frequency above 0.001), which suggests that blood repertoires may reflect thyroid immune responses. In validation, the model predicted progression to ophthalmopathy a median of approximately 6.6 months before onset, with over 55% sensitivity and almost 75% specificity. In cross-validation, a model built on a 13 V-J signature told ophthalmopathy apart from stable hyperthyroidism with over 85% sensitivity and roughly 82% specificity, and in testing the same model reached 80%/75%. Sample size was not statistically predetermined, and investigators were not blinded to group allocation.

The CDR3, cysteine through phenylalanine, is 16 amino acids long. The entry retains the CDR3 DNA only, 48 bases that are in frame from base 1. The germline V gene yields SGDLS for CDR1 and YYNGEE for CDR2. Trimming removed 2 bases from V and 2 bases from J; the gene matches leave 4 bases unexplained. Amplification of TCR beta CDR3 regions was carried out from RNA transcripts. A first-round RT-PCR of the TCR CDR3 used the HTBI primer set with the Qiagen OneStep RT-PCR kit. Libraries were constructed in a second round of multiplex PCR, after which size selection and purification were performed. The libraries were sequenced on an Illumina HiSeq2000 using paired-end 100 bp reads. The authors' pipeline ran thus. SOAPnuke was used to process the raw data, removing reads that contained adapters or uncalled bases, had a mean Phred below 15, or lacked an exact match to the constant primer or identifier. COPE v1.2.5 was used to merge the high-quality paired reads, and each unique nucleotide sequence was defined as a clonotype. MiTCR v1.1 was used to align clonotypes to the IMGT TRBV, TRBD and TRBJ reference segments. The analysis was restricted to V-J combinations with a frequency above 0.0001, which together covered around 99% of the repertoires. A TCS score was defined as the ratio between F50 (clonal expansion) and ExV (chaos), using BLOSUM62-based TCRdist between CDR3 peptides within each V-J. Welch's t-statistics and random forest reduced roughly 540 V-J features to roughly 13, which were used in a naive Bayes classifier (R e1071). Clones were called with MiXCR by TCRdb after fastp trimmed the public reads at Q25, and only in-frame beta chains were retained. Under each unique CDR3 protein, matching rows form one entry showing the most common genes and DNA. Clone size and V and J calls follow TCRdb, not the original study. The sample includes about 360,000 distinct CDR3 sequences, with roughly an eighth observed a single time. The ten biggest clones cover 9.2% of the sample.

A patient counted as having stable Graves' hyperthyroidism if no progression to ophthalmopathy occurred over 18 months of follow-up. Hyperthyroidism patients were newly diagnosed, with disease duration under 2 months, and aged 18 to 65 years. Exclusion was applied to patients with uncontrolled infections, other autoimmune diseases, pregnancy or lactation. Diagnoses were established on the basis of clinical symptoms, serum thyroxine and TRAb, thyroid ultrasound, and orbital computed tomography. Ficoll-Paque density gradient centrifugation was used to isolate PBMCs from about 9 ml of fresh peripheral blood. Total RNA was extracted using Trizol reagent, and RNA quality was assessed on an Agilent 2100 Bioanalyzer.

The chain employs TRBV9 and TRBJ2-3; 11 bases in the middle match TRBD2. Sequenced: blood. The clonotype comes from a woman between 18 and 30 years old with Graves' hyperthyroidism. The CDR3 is CASSVGLADPTDTQYF. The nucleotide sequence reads TGTGCCAGCAGCGTGGGACTAGCGGACCCCACAGATACGCAGTATTTT.